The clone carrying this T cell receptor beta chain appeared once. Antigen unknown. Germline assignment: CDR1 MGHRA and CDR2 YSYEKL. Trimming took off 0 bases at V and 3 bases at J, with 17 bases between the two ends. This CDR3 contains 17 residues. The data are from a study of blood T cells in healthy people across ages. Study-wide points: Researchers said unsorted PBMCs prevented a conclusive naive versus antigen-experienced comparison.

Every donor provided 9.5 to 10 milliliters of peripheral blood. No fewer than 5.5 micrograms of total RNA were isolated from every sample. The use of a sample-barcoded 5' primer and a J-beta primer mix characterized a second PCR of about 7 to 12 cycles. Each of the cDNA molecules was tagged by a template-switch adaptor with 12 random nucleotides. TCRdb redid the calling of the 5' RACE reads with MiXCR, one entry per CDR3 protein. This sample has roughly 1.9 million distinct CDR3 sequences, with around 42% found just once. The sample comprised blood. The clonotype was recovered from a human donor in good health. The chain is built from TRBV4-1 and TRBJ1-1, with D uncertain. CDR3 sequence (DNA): TGCGCCAGCAGCCAAGAGAAGCGGGTGGGGAAGTACACTGAAGCTTTCTTT. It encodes CASSQEKRVGKYTEAFF.